Below, 16 T cell receptor beta chains from the same sample are listed, as sequenced in a study of monozygotic twins with inflammatory bowel disease (dated by TCRdb to between 2019 and 2020). Receptors were amplified or captured by 5' RACE. The sequencer was an Illumina HiSeq 2500. The reads went through TCRdb reprocessing, and each CDR3 protein sequence gets one entry with no DNA. The sample's clone listing holds more than 75,000 distinct CDR3 sequences. The top ten clones comprise roughly 7% of the sample. Sequencing was performed on blood. The receptors stem from a human donor with ulcerative colitis or Crohn's disease, or a healthy co-twin of an affected twin (not recorded which).

V is TRBV5-1 and J is TRBJ2-1; TCRdb lists TRBD2, though no DNA is available to test this call. This CDR3 spans 17 amino acids. The germline V gene has CDR1 SGHRS and CDR2 YFSETQ. CDR3 sequence reads: CASSFSSGGAEDNEQFF.

V gene TRBV27 combines with J gene TRBJ2-6; with no DNA, the TCRdb D assignment of TRBD1 cannot be verified. Germline CDR1 is MNHEY and CDR2 is SMNVEV (reference sequence). CDR3 size: 16 residues. CDR3 sequence reads: CASSTWGGAGANVLTF.

The chain couples TRBV5-1 to TRBJ1-2. Germline V gene lookup returns CDR1 SGHRS and CDR2 YFSETQ. The CDR3 is 15 residues long. The CDR3 loop is CASSWDGSSAWVYTF. Looking up the rest from reference TRBV5-1 and TRBJ1-2 gives the full variable domain: KAGVTQTPRYLIKTRGQQVTLSCSPISGHRSVSWYQQTPGQGLQFLFEYFSETQRNKGNFPGRFSGRQFSNSRSEMNVSTLELGDSALYLCASSWDGSSAWVYTFGSGTRLTVV.

The chain has TRBV5-5 and TRBJ2-1; TCRdb names TRBD2, which stays unverified in the absence of DNA. This CDR3 has 14 amino acids. Germline CDR1 and CDR2: SGHKS and YYEKEE (reference sequence). This chain's CDR3 is CASSRTSGGNEQFF. Looking up the rest from reference TRBV5-5 and TRBJ2-1 gives the full variable domain: DAGVTQSPTHLIKTRGQQVTLRCSPISGHKSVSWYQQVLGQGPQFIFQYYEKEERGRGNFPDRFSARQFPNYSSELNVNALLLGDSALYLCASSRTSGGNEQFFGPGTRLTVL.

The V gene is TRBV12-3 or TRBV12-4, the J gene TRBJ2-5. The CDR3 spans 15 residues. The CDR3 protein is CASSFVPHEGETQYF.

The V gene is TRBV20-1, the J gene TRBJ1-4. This CDR3 comprises 12 residues. The germline V gene encodes CDR1 DFQATT and CDR2 SNEGSKA (reference sequence). CDR3 sequence reads: CSARVFNEKLFF.

This sequence joins TRBV6-1 and TRBJ1-6. The CDR3 length is 17 residues. Germline V CDR1 and CDR2: MNHNS, SASEGT. CDR3 sequence reads: CASSRTATTSYNSPLHF.

The rearrangement joins TRBV4-2 to TRBJ2-5; checking the TCRdb D call of TRBD1 is not possible without DNA. The germline V gene has CDR1 LGHNA and CDR2 YNFKEQ. The CDR3 totals 13 residues. CDR3 residues: CASSRGPEETQYF.

The chain uses TRBV3-1 and TRBJ1-5; TCRdb's D call, TRBD1, is unchecked because there is no DNA. The germline V gene encodes CDR1 LGHDT and CDR2 YNNKEL (reference sequence). This CDR3 is built from 13 residues. CDR3 amino acids: CASSHGSGGPQHF.

V gene TRBV3-1 combines with J gene TRBJ1-2; TCRdb lists TRBD1, though no DNA is available to test this call. There are 13 residues in the CDR3. Germline V gives CDR1 LGHDT, CDR2 YNNKEL (reference sequence). This chain's CDR3 is CASSQDRAYGYTF.

The gene calls are TRBV27 and TRBJ2-1; TCRdb's D call of TRBD1 is untestable without DNA. CDR3 length: 15 residues. Germline assignment: CDR1 MNHEY and CDR2 SMNVEV (reference sequence). The CDR3 loop is CASSKGQNSYNEQFF.

The rearrangement joins TRBV5-1 to TRBJ2-3; TCRdb selects TRBD2, and the lack of DNA leaves this call unchecked. The CDR3 is 16 amino acids. Germline V gene sequence: CDR1 SGHRS, CDR2 YFSETQ. This CDR3 is CASSLLAGRSTDTQYF.

This chain joins TRBV7-9 and TRBJ2-2. The CDR3 length is 13 residues. Looked up from germline, CDR1 is SEHNR and CDR2 is FQNEAQ (reference sequence). CDR3 sequence: CASSLQDAGELFF.

The chain couples TRBV6-1 to TRBJ2-5; TCRdb calls TRBD1, which cannot be checked without DNA. Germline V gene sequence: CDR1 MNHNS, CDR2 SASEGT. The CDR3 length is 14 residues. This CDR3 is CASRGAGGRETQYF.

The genes are TRBV2 and TRBJ2-7. Germline assignment: CDR1 SNHLY and CDR2 FYNNEI. The CDR3 loop spans 16 amino acids. CDR3: CASSELLTGFSYEQYF.

The rearrangement links TRBV11-2 to TRBJ2-7. This CDR3 region has 13 residues. CDR1 and CDR2 (germline): SGHAT, FQNNGV. The CDR3 reads CASSLNTGYEQYF. Full variable domain (outside the CDR3, taken from reference TRBV11-2 and TRBJ2-7): EAGVAQSPRYKIIEKRQSVAFWCNPISGHATLYWYQQILGQGPKLLIQFQNNGVVDDSQLPKDRFSAERLKGVDSTLKIQPAKLEDSAVYLCASSLNTGYEQYFGPGTRLTVT.